Listed below are T cell receptor beta chains from one sample, sequenced in a study of low-dose radiotherapy and immunotherapy resistance in tumors. TCRdb re-analysed the reads in MiXCR, keeping a single row per CDR3 protein. The sample consists of tens of thousands of distinct CDR3 sequences, around 29% of them appearing once. The material was PBMCs, obtained before treatment. These TCRs come from a female donor with ovarian cancer. CDR3s include the opening cysteine and the closing phenylalanine or tryptophan. Fields, in order: CDR3 length, clone size, D gene, J gene, V gene, CDR3 DNA, CDR3 protein. The D gene is left open where the match is weak. Expanded clones get a size class; other rows say once, few or many, or leave the size out.

CDR3 length: 18
clone size: many
D gene: TRBD2
J gene: TRBJ2-1
V gene: TRBV24-1
CDR3 DNA: TGTGCCACCAGTGATTCGGGACACGCGGGAGGTTCCTACAATGAGCAGTTCTTC
CDR3 protein: CATSDSGHAGGSYNEQFF

CDR3 length: 12
clone size: NA
D gene: NA
J gene: TRBJ2-7
V gene: TRBV5-1
CDR3 DNA: TGCGCCAGCAGCTTGGAATCGAAGGAGCAGTACTTC
CDR3 protein: CASSLESKEQYF

CDR3 length: 14
clone size: many
D gene: TRBD2
J gene: TRBJ2-7
V gene: TRBV19
CDR3 DNA: TGTGCCAGTAGTATTTCGGGAGGCGGAGACGAGCAGTACTTC
CDR3 protein: CASSISGGGDEQYF

CDR3 length: 16
clone size: many
D gene: TRBD2
J gene: TRBJ2-7
V gene: TRBV20-1
CDR3 DNA: TGCAGTGCTAGCCGAACGGGGTTAGCGGGAAATGACGAGCAGTACTTC
CDR3 protein: CSASRTGLAGNDEQYF

CDR3 length: 15
clone size: many
D gene: TRBD1
J gene: TRBJ1-6
V gene: TRBV15
CDR3 DNA: TGTGCCACCAGCAGCCAGCAGGGGGGGAATTCACCCCTCCACTTT
CDR3 protein: CATSSQQGGNSPLHF

CDR3 length: 13
clone size: NA
D gene: TRBD1
J gene: TRBJ1-2
V gene: TRBV6-1
CDR3 DNA: TGTGCCAGCAGCTCTGACAGGGTACATGGCTACACCTTC
CDR3 protein: CASSSDRVHGYTF

CDR3 length: 13
clone size: NA
D gene: NA
J gene: TRBJ2-7
V gene: TRBV28
CDR3 DNA: TGTGCCAGCAGTCCAGGGGTCCCGCGCTCCGAGTACTTC
CDR3 protein: CASSPGVPRSEYF

CDR3 length: 13
clone size: few
D gene: TRBD2
J gene: TRBJ2-7
V gene: TRBV6-8
CDR3 DNA: TGTGCCAGCGGTCGGAGGGAGGGCTACGAGCAGTACTTC
CDR3 protein: CASGRREGYEQYF

CDR3 length: 13
clone size: NA
D gene: TRBD1
J gene: TRBJ2-1
V gene: TRBV5-1
CDR3 DNA: TGCGCCAGCAGCCGACAGGGCCGGGACGAGCAGTTCTTC
CDR3 protein: CASSRQGRDEQFF

CDR3 length: 11
clone size: many
D gene: NA
J gene: TRBJ2-1
V gene: TRBV6-1
CDR3 DNA: TGTGCCAGCTCCGTCGTCAATGAGCAGTTCTTC
CDR3 protein: CASSVVNEQFF

CDR3 length: 18
clone size: NA
D gene: NA
J gene: TRBJ1-1
V gene: TRBV4-3
CDR3 DNA: TGCGCCAGCAGCCAAGGAGGGTTACTTGGGATAGGGAACACTGAAGCTTTCTTT
CDR3 protein: CASSQGGLLGIGNTEAFF